This T cell receptor beta chain was recorded in a study of shared clonotypes between healthy human individuals. This clone was seen just once. This may be a read error: a much more frequent sequence differs by one nucleotide. This sample includes further DNA sequences coding for the same CDR3. CDR3 size: 14 residues. The germline V gene encodes CDR1 SNHLY and CDR2 FYNNEI. Sequencing was at deep level. Assay: immunoSEQ multiplex PCR; the TCRdb copy retains only in-frame clones and omits some. The table shows 450,000 to 500,000 clones, with 78% occurring only once. This chain connects TRBV2 to TRBJ1-2; no clear D. The sequence was obtained from a woman in her thirties or forties in good health. Some clones in this sample may be carry-over from other donors' samples. The sample was PBMCs. This CDR3 is CASSASGEGYGYTF. The CDR3 region has the DNA TGCGCCAGCAGCGCAAGCGGGGAAGGTTATGGCTACACCTTC. Full variable domain (outside the CDR3, taken from reference TRBV2 and TRBJ1-2): EPEVTQTPSHQVTQMGQEVILRCVPISNHLYFYWYRQILGQKVEFLVSFYNNEISEKSEIFDDQFSVERPDGSNFTLKIRSTKLEDSAMYFCASSASGEGYGYTFGSGTRLTVV.